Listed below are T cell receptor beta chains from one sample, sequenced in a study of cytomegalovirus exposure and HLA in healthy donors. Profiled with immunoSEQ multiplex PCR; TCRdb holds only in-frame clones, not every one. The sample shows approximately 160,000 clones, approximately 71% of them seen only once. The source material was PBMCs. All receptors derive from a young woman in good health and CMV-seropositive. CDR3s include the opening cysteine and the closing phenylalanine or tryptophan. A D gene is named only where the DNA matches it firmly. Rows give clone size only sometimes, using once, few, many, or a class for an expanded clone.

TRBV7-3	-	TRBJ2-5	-	CASSFQGEETQYF	TGTGCCAGCAGCTTCCAAGGGGAAGAGACCCAGTACTTC
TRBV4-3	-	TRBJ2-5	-	CASSQERGTAQETQYF	TGCGCCAGCAGCCAAGAACGAGGAACTGCCCAAGAGACCCAGTACTTC
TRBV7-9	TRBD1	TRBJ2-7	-	CASSEGQGLTYEQYF	TGTGCCAGCAGCGAGGGACAGGGGCTGACCTACGAGCAGTACTTC
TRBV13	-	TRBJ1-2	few	CASSLDSPTRKYGYTF	TGTGCCAGCAGCTTAGATTCCCCGACTAGGAAGTATGGCTACACCTTC
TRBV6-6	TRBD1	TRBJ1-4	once	CASSLNQGAIGEKLFF	TGTGCCAGCAGTTTGAACCAGGGGGCGATTGGTGAAAAACTGTTTTTT
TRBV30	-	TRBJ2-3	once	CAWSVRTGTDTQYF	TGTGCCTGGAGTGTTCGGACTGGCACAGATACGCAGTATTTT
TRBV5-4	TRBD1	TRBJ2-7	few	CASSSGQGIEQYF	TGTGCCAGCAGCTCCGGACAGGGGATCGAGCAGTACTTC
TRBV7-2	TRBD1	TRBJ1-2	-	CASSLYAFRGGRNYGYTF	TGTGCCAGCAGCTTATATGCCTTTCGAGGGGGCCGGAACTATGGCTACACCTTC
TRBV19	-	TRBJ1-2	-	CASSTLTGRPYGYTF	TGTGCCAGTAGTACATTGACAGGCCGACCCTATGGCTACACCTTC
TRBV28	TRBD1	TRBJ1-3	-	CASKQGNSGNTIYF	TGTGCCAGCAAACAGGGGAACTCTGGAAACACCATATATTTT
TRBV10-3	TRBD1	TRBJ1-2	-	CAISDDRGLVGYTF	TGTGCCATCAGTGATGACAGGGGGCTAGTTGGCTACACCTTC
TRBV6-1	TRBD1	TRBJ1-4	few	CASSGDRGANEKLFF	TGTGCCAGCAGCGGTGACAGGGGAGCTAATGAAAAACTGTTTTTT
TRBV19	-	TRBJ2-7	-	CASRDTGTAYEQYF	TGTGCCAGTAGAGATACAGGGACCGCCTACGAGCAGTACTTC
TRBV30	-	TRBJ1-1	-	CALTRRAEAFF	TGTGCCTTGACACGGCGGGCTGAAGCTTTCTTT